The TCR beta chain described here comes from a study of cytomegalovirus exposure and HLA in healthy donors. Study results and limitations: There were several of the most significant clusters that appeared linked to common viral pathogens in a later analysis. In a later analysis, HLA-associated beta chains showed higher expansion and lower generation probabilities than comparable chains. A later analysis linked a missense variant in DCLRE1C to the trimming of TCR beta V and J genes.

CDR1 PRHDT and CDR2 FYEKMQ come from the germline V gene (reference sequence). This CDR3 comprises 16 residues. V shed 5 bases, J shed 4 bases, and the junction held 10 bases outside the gene matches. The PCR ran on 60 Vbeta and 13 Jbeta primers. Measured with immunoSEQ multiplex PCR; TCRdb has only the in-frame clones, and not every one. Its table lists 200,000 or so clones. A note on this clone: Its target is not known.

The chain has TRBV13 and TRBJ2-2; 7 positions agree with TRBD1. The receptor comes from a boy between 5 and 17 years old in good health and CMV-seronegative. The sequenced sample was PBMCs. DNA of the CDR3: TGTGCCAGCAGCACCCCTCAGGGACAGACCACCGGGGAGCTGTTTTTT. This sequence encodes CASSTPQGQTTGELFF.